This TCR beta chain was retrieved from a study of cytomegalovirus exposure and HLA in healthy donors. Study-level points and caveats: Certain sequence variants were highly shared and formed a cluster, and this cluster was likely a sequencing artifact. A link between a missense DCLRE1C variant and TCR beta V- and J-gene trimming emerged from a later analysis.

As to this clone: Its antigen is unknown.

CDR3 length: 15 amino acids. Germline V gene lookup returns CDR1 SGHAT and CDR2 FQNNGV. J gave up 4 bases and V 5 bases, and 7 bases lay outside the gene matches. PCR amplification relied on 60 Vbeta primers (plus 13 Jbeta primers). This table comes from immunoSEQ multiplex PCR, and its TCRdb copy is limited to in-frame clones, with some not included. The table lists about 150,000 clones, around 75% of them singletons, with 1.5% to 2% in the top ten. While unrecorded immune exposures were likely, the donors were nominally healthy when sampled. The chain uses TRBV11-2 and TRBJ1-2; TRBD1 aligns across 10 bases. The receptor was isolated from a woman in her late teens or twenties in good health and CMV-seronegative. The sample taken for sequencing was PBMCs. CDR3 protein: CASSPGTGAPYGYTF. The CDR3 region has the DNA TGTGCCAGCAGCCCTGGGACAGGGGCTCCCTATGGCTACACCTTC.